This is a list of T cell receptor beta chains from one sample in a study of post-analysis software for immune sequencing data. TCRdb analysed the PCR reads with MiXCR anew, one entry per CDR3 protein. The data hold hundreds of thousands of distinct CDR3 sequences, with 25% to 30% observed a single time. The sequencing sample was made of blood. These receptors were taken from a girl aged 10-17 years with multiple sclerosis. CDR3s include the opening cysteine and the closing phenylalanine or tryptophan. The D gene is left open where the match is weak. Rows may omit the clone size; those that give it use once, few, many or a size class.

abundance	v_gene	d_gene	j_gene	CDR3aa	CDR3nt
-	TRBV9	TRBD1	TRBJ1-1	CASSVGPTGARNAEAFF	TGTGCCAGCAGCGTAGGACCAACAGGGGCAAGAAACGCTGAAGCTTTCTTT
-	TRBV6-2/TRBV6-3	-	TRBJ2-1	CASTLGRLIHNKQFF	TGTGCCAGCACCTTAGGGAGACTAATCCACAATAAGCAGTTCTTC
-	TRBV11-2	-	TRBJ2-5	CASSSHGLETQYF	TGTGCCAGCAGCTCTCACGGGTTGGAGACCCAGTACTTC
few	TRBV12-3/TRBV12-4	-	TRBJ1-2	CASSWDRREGYTF	TGTGCCAGCAGTTGGGACCGTAGGGAGGGCTACACCTTC
once	TRBV21-1	-	TRBJ2-7	CASSNCPLAGSSYEQYF	TGTGCCAGCAGCAACTGCCCCTTGGCAGGGAGCTCCTACGAGCAGTACTTC
-	TRBV7-8	-	TRBJ1-1	CASSSNPGWANTEAFF	TGTGCCAGCAGCTCGAACCCAGGGTGGGCGAACACTGAAGCTTTCTTT
-	TRBV29-1	-	TRBJ2-7	CSAITYEQYF	TGCAGCGCCATTACCTACGAGCAGTACTTC
few	TRBV9	TRBD1	TRBJ2-1	CASSVQTGGASNEQFF	TGTGCCAGCAGCGTACAAACAGGGGGCGCGTCAAATGAGCAGTTCTTC
many	TRBV3-1	-	TRBJ1-2	CASSQLAGYGYTF	TGTGCCAGCAGCCAACTCGCAGGCTATGGCTACACCTTC
-	TRBV5-1	-	TRBJ1-1	CASSLDGMGTEAFF	TGCGCCAGCAGCTTGGACGGAATGGGGACTGAAGCTTTCTTT
-	TRBV20-1	-	TRBJ2-3	CSARDWERPTDTQYF	TGCAGTGCTAGAGATTGGGAGCGGCCCACAGATACGCAGTATTTT
-	TRBV20-1	-	TRBJ1-5	CSANVMGGSLGQPQHF	TGCAGTGCTAACGTGATGGGCGGGTCGCTAGGTCAGCCCCAGCATTTT